Included here is one TCR beta chain sequence, with context. Antigen: not known. V was cut by 4 bases and J by 4 bases, with 13 bases left in between. The germline V gene encodes CDR1 SGHTA and CDR2 FQGNSA. The CDR3 is 14 amino acids. With a J-beta primer mix and a sample-barcoded 5' primer, a second PCR ran about 7 to 12 cycles. TCRdb passed the 5' RACE reads through MiXCR, listing each CDR3 protein once. The sample includes about a million distinct CDR3 sequences, more than 30% of them seen just once. Donors each provided 9.5 to 10 milliliters of peripheral blood. The data derive from a study of blood T cells in healthy people across ages. Whole-study results and caveats: TCR beta diversity was tightly associated with the proportion of naive T cells.

This clonotype originated in a man aged 18 to 29 in good health. The rearrangement uses TRBV7-2 and TRBJ1-1; unclear D gene. The sample taken for sequencing was blood. CDR3 residues: CASSSVLEATEAFF. The CDR3 region has the DNA TGTGCCAGCAGCTCAGTCCTCGAAGCCACTGAAGCTTTCTTT.